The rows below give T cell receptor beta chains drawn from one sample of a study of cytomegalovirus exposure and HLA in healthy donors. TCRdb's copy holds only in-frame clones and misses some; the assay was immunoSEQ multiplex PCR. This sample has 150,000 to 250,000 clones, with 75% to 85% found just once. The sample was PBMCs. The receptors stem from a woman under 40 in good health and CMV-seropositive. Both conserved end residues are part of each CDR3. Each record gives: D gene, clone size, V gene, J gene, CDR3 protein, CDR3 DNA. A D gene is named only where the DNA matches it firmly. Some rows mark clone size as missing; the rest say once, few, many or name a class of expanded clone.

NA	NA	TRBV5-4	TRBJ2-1	CASSLGPSSYNEQFF	TGTGCCAGCAGCCTGGGTCCTAGCTCCTACAATGAGCAGTTCTTC
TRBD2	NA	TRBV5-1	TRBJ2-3	CASSLGLAGPSTDTQYF	TGCGCCAGCAGCTTAGGGCTAGCGGGACCTAGCACAGATACGCAGTATTTT
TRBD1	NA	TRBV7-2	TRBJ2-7	CASSYGQGRYEQYF	TGTGCCAGCAGCTACGGACAGGGGCGGTACGAGCAGTACTTC
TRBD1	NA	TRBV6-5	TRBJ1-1	CASRTDRGARTEAFF	TGTGCCAGCAGGACAGACAGGGGAGCGAGGACTGAAGCTTTCTTT
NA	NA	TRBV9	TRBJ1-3	CASSVGGLGNSGNTIYF	TGTGCCAGCAGCGTAGGTGGCCTTGGTAACTCTGGAAACACCATATATTTT
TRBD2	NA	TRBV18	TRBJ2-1	CASSPPGGSGRHNEQFF	TGTGCCAGCTCACCTCCCGGGGGTAGCGGGAGGCACAATGAGCAGTTCTTC
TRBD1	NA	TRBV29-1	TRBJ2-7	CSASPGQGYEQYF	TGCAGCGCCTCTCCGGGACAGGGCTACGAGCAGTACTTC
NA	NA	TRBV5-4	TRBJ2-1	CASSLEVAVNNEQFF	TGTGCCAGCAGCTTGGAGGTAGCGGTTAACAATGAGCAGTTCTTC
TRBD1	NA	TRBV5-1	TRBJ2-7	CASSPGQGTSGDVDLYEQYF	TGCGCCAGCAGCCCTGGACAGGGGACGAGCGGGGACGTCGACCTCTACGAGCAGTACTTC
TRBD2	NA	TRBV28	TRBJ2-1	CASSRASGALEQFF	TGTGCCAGCAGTAGGGCTAGCGGGGCCCTTGAGCAGTTCTTC
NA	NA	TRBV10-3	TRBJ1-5	CAISDRADQPQHF	TGTGCCATCAGTGACAGGGCAGATCAGCCCCAGCATTTT
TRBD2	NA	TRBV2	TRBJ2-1	CASRPGLANNEQFF	TGTGCCAGCAGGCCGGGACTAGCGAACAATGAGCAGTTCTTC
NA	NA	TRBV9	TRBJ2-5	CASSVGAAGETQYF	TGTGCCAGCAGCGTAGGGGCAGCCGGAGAGACCCAGTACTTC
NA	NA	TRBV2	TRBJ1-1	CASSEKGQGYMNTEAFF	TGTGCCAGCAGTGAAAAGGGGCAGGGTTACATGAACACTGAAGCTTTCTTT
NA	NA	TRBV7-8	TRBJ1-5	CASPLEGTVNQPQHF	TGTGCCAGCCCATTAGAGGGGACTGTGAATCAGCCCCAGCATTTT
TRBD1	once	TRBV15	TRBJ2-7	CATSYGQDYEQYF	TGTGCCACCAGCTACGGACAGGACTACGAGCAGTACTTC
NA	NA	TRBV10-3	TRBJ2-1	CAISELQLANEQFF	TGTGCCATCAGTGAGTTGCAACTAGCCAATGAGCAGTTCTTC
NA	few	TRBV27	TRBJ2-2	CASSLGGTGELFF	TGTGCCAGCAGTTTGGGGGGCACCGGGGAGCTGTTTTTT
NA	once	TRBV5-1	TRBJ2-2	CASSPRGDTGELFF	TGCGCCAGCAGCCCCAGGGGGGACACCGGGGAGCTGTTTTTT
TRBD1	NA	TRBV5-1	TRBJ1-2	CASSRDRGNYGYTF	TGCGCCAGCAGCAGAGACAGGGGCAACTATGGCTACACCTTC
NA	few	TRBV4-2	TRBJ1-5	CASSQGLGGNQPQHF	TGTGCCAGCAGCCAAGGCCTTGGAGGCAATCAGCCCCAGCATTTT
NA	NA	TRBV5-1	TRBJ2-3	CASSLGQVDTDTQYF	TGCGCCAGCAGCTTGGGGCAGGTCGACACAGATACGCAGTATTTT
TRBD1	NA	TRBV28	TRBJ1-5	CASSPLTGNRNQPQHF	TGTGCCAGCAGCCCTTTGACAGGGAATAGGAATCAGCCCCAGCATTTT
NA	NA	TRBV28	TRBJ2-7	CASRRTNYEQYF	TGTGCCAGCAGGCGGACTAACTACGAGCAGTACTTC
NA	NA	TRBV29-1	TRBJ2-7	CSVSQRLELEQYF	TGCAGCGTTTCCCAAAGACTAGAGCTCGAGCAGTACTTC
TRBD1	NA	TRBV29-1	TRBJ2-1	CSGEQGSSYNEQFF	TGCAGCGGTGAACAGGGGAGCTCCTACAATGAGCAGTTCTTC
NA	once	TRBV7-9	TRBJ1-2	CASSSAPTGVYGYTF	TGTGCCAGCAGCTCAGCGCCGACAGGAGTCTATGGCTACACCTTC
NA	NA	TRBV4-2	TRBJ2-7	CASSQDGGSYEQYF	TGTGCCAGCAGCCAAGACGGGGGTTCCTACGAGCAGTACTTC